The 14 T cell receptor beta chains presented below share a single source sample, sequenced in a study of vaccination and CD4 T cells after COVID-19. Which antigens these TCRs recognize remains unknown. An Oncomine TCR Beta short-read assay was used to sequence the DNA from cultured CD4+ T cells. TCRdb recomputed calls from the PCR reads with MiXCR, one row per CDR3 protein. The sample yields some 16,000 distinct CDR3 sequences, about half seen once. Time point reported: late sampling 161 to 241 days after vaccination in a few convalescent patients. The treatment is: approximately 9-day PBMC culture with coronavirus spike peptide pools or control peptides (ViraFEST assay). The sample was CD4+ T cells from blood, cultured in vitro, taken about 7 months after SARS-CoV-2 vaccination. These receptor sequences come from a human donor who had recovered from COVID-19.

V gene TRBV20-1 combines with J gene TRBJ1-2; D unresolved. The CDR3 length is 13 residues. The V gene's germline CDR1 is DFQATT and CDR2 SNEGSKA (reference sequence). V dropped 1 base and J dropped 1 base, with 7 bases sitting between them. In DNA, the CDR3 is TGCAGTGCTAGAGGGACTTTTAACTATGGCTACACCTTC. This codes for CSARGTFNYGYTF.

This chain links TRBV20-1 with TRBJ2-7, with a possible D match to TRBD2 (6 bases). V was trimmed by 5 bases and J by 0 bases, leaving 11 bases between them. The CDR3 covers 13 residues. The germline gives CDR1 DFQATT, CDR2 SNEGSKA (reference sequence). CDR3 protein: CSAGKTSSYEQYF. The CDR3 nucleotides are TGCAGTGCTGGGAAGACTAGCTCCTACGAGCAGTACTTC.

CDR3 protein: CSARRLGGVLNQPQHF. In nucleotides, the CDR3 is TGCAGTGCCCGACGACTCGGGGGGGTCCTCAATCAGCCCCAGCATTTT. The chain joins TRBV20-1 to TRBJ1-5; weak D call: TRBD1 (5 bases). This CDR3 has 16 residues. The ends were cut back, 6 bases at V and 3 bases at J, with 21 bases in the middle. Germline lookup yields CDR1 DFQATT and CDR2 SNEGSKA (reference sequence).

V usage is TRBV24-1 and J usage is TRBJ2-1; no reliable D call. Trimming shortened V by 2 bases and J by 5 bases, and 12 bases separated the two germline ends. Per germline, CDR1 KGHDR and CDR2 SFDVKD. This CDR3 is 15 amino acids long. CDR3 sequence reads: CATSDSRTGHNEQFF. The CDR3 DNA sequence: TGTGCCACCAGTGATTCTCGAACTGGTCACAATGAGCAGTTCTTC.

V and J are TRBV11-2 and TRBJ1-1; TRBD1 is a possible D gene (6 bases). Trimming stripped 4 bases from V and 1 base from J, with 16 bases between. Germline loops: CDR1 SGHAT, CDR2 FQNNGV. The CDR3 length is 16 residues. The CDR3 nucleotides are TGTGCCAGCAGCTCCCCGCCCGGGACACAGAACACTGAAGCTTTCTTT. Translating gives CASSSPPGTQNTEAFF.

This chain uses TRBV20-1 with TRBJ2-5; TRBD1 aligns across 8 bases. CDR1 and CDR2 from the germline V gene are DFQATT and SNEGSKA (reference sequence). J gave up 2 bases and V 1 base, and 3 bases lay outside the gene matches. The CDR3 is made up of 14 amino acids. Here the CDR3 DNA reads TGCAGTGCTAGAGTCAGGACAGGGCAAGAGACCCAGTACTTC. This codes for CSARVRTGQETQYF.

This chain uses TRBV20-1 with TRBJ2-5; tentative D call: TRBD1 (5 bases). The CDR3 contains 13 residues. Per germline, CDR1 DFQATT and CDR2 SNEGSKA (reference sequence). V shed 6 bases and J shed 5 bases, with 16 bases lying between them. Here the CDR3 DNA reads TGCAGTGCATGGACCAGGGTAACCGAGACCCAGTACTTC. Residues: CSAWTRVTETQYF.

This clonotype was counted only a few times. This chain connects TRBV6-1 to TRBJ1-5, with D unclear. Trimming took off 1 base at V and 6 bases at J, with 13 bases between the two ends. The germline V gene has CDR1 MNHNS and CDR2 SASEGT. CDR3 length: 15 amino acids. CDR3 loop: CASSEGGSLPQPQHF. For the CDR3, the DNA is TGTGCCAGCAGTGAAGGGGGTTCCTTACCTCAGCCCCAGCATTTT.

This rearrangement joins TRBV7-2 to TRBJ2-7; 9 bases are a match to TRBD1. The CDR3 is made up of 13 amino acids. From germline, CDR1 is SGHTA and CDR2 FQGNSA. After removal of 5 bases from V and 4 bases from J, the junction contained 3 bases not matched to a gene. CDR3 loop: CASSRDRVYEQYF. CDR3 DNA sequence: TGTGCCAGCAGCCGGGACAGGGTGTACGAGCAGTACTTC. The entire variable domain, with the rest obtained from reference TRBV7-2 and TRBJ2-7, is as follows: GAGVSQSPSNKVTEKGKDVELRCDPISGHTALYWYRQSLGQGLEFLIYFQGNSAPDKSGLPSDRFSAERTGGSVSTLTIQRTQQEDSAVYLCASSRDRVYEQYFGPGTRLTVT.

V gene TRBV7-2 combines with J gene TRBJ2-5; 8 bases align to TRBD2. The V and J ends lost 4 bases and 2 bases, in that order; junction bases with no gene match: 6. The V gene's germline CDR1 is SGHTA and CDR2 FQGNSA. This CDR3 comprises 15 residues. For the CDR3, the DNA is TGTGCCAGCAGCTCTCTAGCGGGCCTACAAGAGACCCAGTACTTC. Translation gives CASSSLAGLQETQYF.

V usage is TRBV2 and J usage is TRBJ1-6, with D perhaps matching TRBD1 (5 bases). The CDR3 extends over 12 amino acids. The germline V and J ends were trimmed by 6 bases and 7 bases, with 7 bases remaining between them. Per the germline V gene, CDR1 is SNHLY and CDR2 is FYNNEI. The CDR3 protein is CASRGDNSPLHF. CDR3 bases: TGTGCCAGCAGGGGGGACAATTCACCCCTCCACTTT.

This chain joins TRBV6-1 and TRBJ2-7, with 8 bases fitting TRBD2. CDR3 length equals 14 residues. J was trimmed by 6 bases and V by 6 bases; bases with no gene match: 10. Germline V gene lookup returns CDR1 MNHNS and CDR2 SASEGT. The CDR3 bases are TGTGCCAGCAGGGAGACTAGCGAGCGGTTCGAGCAGTACTTC. This sequence encodes CASRETSERFEQYF.

This clonotype was counted a single time. V and J are TRBV20-1 and TRBJ2-2; D possibly corresponds to TRBD2 (6 bases). In germline, CDR1 is DFQATT, CDR2 SNEGSKA (reference sequence). V was clipped by 1 base and J by 2 bases, with 17 bases between them. The CDR3 loop spans 17 amino acids. The CDR3: CSARGSKGLSNTGELFF. CDR3 DNA: TGCAGTGCTAGAGGGAGTAAGGGACTCTCTAACACCGGGGAGCTGTTTTTT.

The CDR3 bases are TGTGCCAGCAGCTTAAGACTAGCAACTAGCGGGAGGTTGAATGAGCAGTTCTTC. It translates to CASSLRLATSGRLNEQFF. This chain joins TRBV7-8 and TRBJ2-1; 12 positions match TRBD2. V shed 2 bases, J shed 7 bases, and the junction held 12 bases outside the gene matches. The germline CDR1 and CDR2 sequences are SGHVS and FQNEAQ. This CDR3 spans 18 amino acids.